This TCR beta chain comes out of a study of OX40 agonist ivuxolimab in advanced cancers. For the study at large: Dose-escalation cases comprised hepatocellular carcinoma, melanoma, renal cell or head and neck cancer. People who had prior anti-PD-1, anti-PD-L1 or anti-CTLA-4 therapy could take part, and around 40% had some. Study-level findings and limits: Averaged across samples, CD8+ T cells carried more expanded clones than CD4+ did. In the expanded peripheral T cells, antigen specificity was never determined.

Points on this clone: The antigen is not known.

Some clones are missing from TCRdb's copy, which holds only in-frame ones; the method was immunoSEQ multiplex PCR. The sample contains around 72,000 clones, approximately 78% of which appear only once. Germline CDR1 reads LNHNV; CDR2 reads YYDKDF (reference sequence). The V end was cut by 5 bases, the J end by 8 bases, with 15 bases between. The CDR3 extends over 13 amino acids. This clonotype was sampled from an adult with an advanced solid tumor such as melanoma, head and neck, liver or kidney cancer. The sample consisted of CD4+ or CD8+ T cells sorted from blood, taken in a trial of the OX40 agonist ivuxolimab. The V gene is TRBV15, the J gene TRBJ1-2; D call uncertain. The CDR3 sequence: CATSLGRARGYTF. CDR3 bases: TGTGCCACCAGCCTCGGGAGGGCTCGGGGCTACACCTTC.